Sequencing of this TCR beta chain was carried out in a study of cytomegalovirus exposure and HLA in healthy donors. Whole-study context: A data release that came early held tens of millions of unique TCRs from HLA-typed donors.

As to this clone: The antigen remains unidentified.

In the PCR, 60 Vbeta and 13 Jbeta primers were used. The method was immunoSEQ multiplex PCR; TCRdb's version includes in-frame clones alone and lacks a portion of them. The sample has some 110,000 clones, under 80% seen once. V was cut by 6 bases and J by 0 bases, with 9 bases left in between. CDR1 is MNHNS and CDR2 is SASEGT in the germline V gene. CDR3 size: 13 residues. Notes on the study in general: Later on, analysis showed that most CMV-associated TCR beta chains appeared to be HLA-restricted.

Sequencing input: PBMCs. This receptor was taken from a man between 60 and 75 years old in good health and CMV-seronegative. The chain employs TRBV6-1 and TRBJ2-7; the D gene is possibly TRBD1 (5 bases). The CDR3 sequence is CASRRQSSYEQYF. The CDR3, as DNA: TGTGCCAGCAGGAGACAGAGCTCCTACGAGCAGTACTTC.